The 17 T cell receptor beta chains below come from one sample, sequenced in a study of STAT5B mutations in CD4+ large granular lymphocyte leukemia. Data came from immunoSEQ multiplex PCR; TCRdb stores just in-frame clones and leaves some out. The sample holds some 51,000 clones, roughly four fifths seen once. Sequencing used CD4+ T cells from blood buffy coats. The receptors come from a human donor in good health.

V is TRBV7-9 and J is TRBJ2-2; D is perhaps TRBD1 or TRBD2 (5 bases each). V shed 2 bases and J shed 9 bases, with 16 bases lying between them. CDR1 and CDR2 (germline): SEHNR, FQNEAQ (reference sequence). The CDR3 contains 15 residues. The DNA for the CDR3 is TGTGCCAGCAGCTTACCCGGGACGGCAGGAAGGGAGCTGTTTTTT. Translation gives CASSLPGTAGRELFF.

V is TRBV5-6 and J is TRBJ1-2; 8 positions match TRBD1. Germline V CDR1 and CDR2: SGHDT, YYEEEE. The trim removed 4 bases at V and 8 bases at J, leaving 7 bases unmatched. CDR3 size: 13 residues. The CDR3 here is CASSRPDRAGYTF. The CDR3 DNA follows: TGTGCCAGCAGCCGACCGGACAGGGCCGGCTACACCTTC.

The chain links TRBV6-4 to TRBJ1-3; 7 bases map to TRBD1. V gave up 3 bases and J gave up 4 bases; unmatched junction bases: 6. CDR3 length equals 15 residues. Germline V gene lookup returns CDR1 MRHNA and CDR2 SNTAGT. CDR3 DNA sequence: TGTGCCAGCAGTGATAAAGGACAGGTCGGAAACACCATATATTTT. It translates to CASSDKGQVGNTIYF.

The rearrangement uses TRBV6-1 and TRBJ1-5; no definite D call. Germline CDR1 and CDR2: MNHNS and SASEGT. Between the trimmed V and J ends, which lost 3 bases and 6 bases, there was a span of 21 bases. The CDR3 totals 17 residues. The CDR3 DNA sequence: TGTGCCAGCAGTGAGACGCTGCGGTCGCAAAATTCTCAGCCCCAGCATTTT. Amino acids: CASSETLRSQNSQPQHF.

A few counts support this clone. CDR3 in DNA: TGCGCCAGCAGCCAAGATCGGACAGGGGTACAGCCCCAGCATTTT. Its protein product is CASSQDRTGVQPQHF. The chain links TRBV4-1 to TRBJ1-5, with TRBD1 identical over 9 bases. V dropped 0 bases and J dropped 7; count of bases not matched to a gene: 4. Germline CDR1 reads MGHRA; CDR2 reads YSYEKL. The CDR3 loop spans 15 amino acids.

This clone was counted a single time. The gene calls are TRBV7-2 and TRBJ2-2, with D hard to call. Germline V CDR1 and CDR2: SGHTA, FQGNSA. The CDR3 is 14 amino acids. The V gene lost 3 bases and the J gene lost 3 bases, with 8 bases spanning the gap. The CDR3 DNA is TGTGCCAGCAGCTTGTCTAGAGACACCGGGGAGCTGTTTTTT. Amino acid sequence: CASSLSRDTGELFF.

The chain recombines TRBV5-1 with TRBJ2-1, with 9 bases lining up with TRBD2. With 0 bases clipped from V and 6 bases from J, the junction kept 7 bases outside the gene matches. The length of the CDR3 is 16 residues. Looked up from germline, CDR1 is SGHRS and CDR2 is YFSETQ. DNA of the CDR3: TGCGCCAGCAGCTTGGCCCCTAGCGGGGCCCCCAATGAGCAGTTCTTC. Protein: CASSLAPSGAPNEQFF.

This clone was seen a handful of times. The chain joins TRBV9 to TRBJ1-5; D remains ambiguous. Germline V gene lookup returns CDR1 SGDLS and CDR2 YYNGEE. This CDR3 contains 15 residues. V lost 4 bases, J lost 2 bases, and 13 bases lay in between. The CDR3 here is CASSPPGAGNQPQHF. DNA for the CDR3: TGTGCCAGCAGCCCGCCAGGAGCGGGCAATCAGCCCCAGCATTTT.

The rearrangement uses TRBV27 and TRBJ2-1; D not certain. Deletions cut 6 bases from V and 8 bases from J, with 14 bases between. This CDR3 has 13 amino acids. From germline, CDR1 is MNHEY and CDR2 SMNVEV (reference sequence). The CDR3 reads CASSLQVYYEQFF. For the CDR3, the DNA is TGTGCCAGCAGCCTCCAGGTATACTATGAGCAGTTCTTC.

The V call is TRBV19, the J call TRBJ2-1, with 7 nucleotides matching TRBD2. V lost 6 bases and J lost 9; bases outside the gene matches: 8. This CDR3 spans 13 amino acids. Germline CDR1 reads LNHDA; CDR2 reads SQIVND (reference sequence). CDR3 nucleotide sequence: TGTGCCAGTAGACAACTAAGCGGGACTGAGCAGTTCTTC. Encoded protein: CASRQLSGTEQFF.

This clone has a handful of counts. V usage is TRBV6-6 and J usage is TRBJ1-1; 8 nucleotides align to TRBD1. Germline V gene data show CDR1 as MNHNY and CDR2 as SVGAGI (reference sequence). Unmatched junction bases numbered 3, after V lost 5 bases and J lost 4 bases. The CDR3 has 13 residues. The CDR3 region is CASSVTGGTEAFF. Here the CDR3 DNA reads TGTGCCAGCAGTGTTACAGGGGGCACTGAAGCTTTCTTT.

This chain uses TRBV5-1 with TRBJ2-7; 9 bases are a match to TRBD1. Germline CDR1 SGHRS, CDR2 YFSETQ. The CDR3 has 15 residues. J lost 6 bases, V lost 1 base, and 8 bases had no gene match. In DNA, the CDR3 is TGCGCCAGCAGCTTGTGGACAGGGGACTACGGCGAGCAGTACTTC. This translates into CASSLWTGDYGEQYF.

This clone appeared once. V and J are TRBV18 and TRBJ2-1, with 9 bases fitting TRBD2. Germline CDR1 is KGHSH and CDR2 is LQKENI. This CDR3 has 15 amino acids. V shed 4 bases, J shed 0 bases, and the junction held 1 base outside the gene matches. This CDR3 is CASSLSGSSYNEQFF. The CDR3 region has the DNA TGTGCCAGCTCACTTAGCGGGAGCTCCTACAATGAGCAGTTCTTC.

The chain has TRBV5-1 and TRBJ1-1; D not certain. Per the germline V gene, CDR1 is SGHRS and CDR2 is YFSETQ. V was clipped by 1 base and J by 3 bases, with 13 bases between them. The CDR3 is made up of 15 amino acids. The chain's CDR3 is CASSLIEAPDTEAFF. CDR3 in DNA: TGCGCCAGCAGCTTGATCGAGGCCCCGGACACTGAAGCTTTCTTT.

The V and J genes are TRBV6-5 and TRBJ1-1; D is possibly TRBD1 (5 bases). The CDR3 is 14 residues long. Germline V gene lookup returns CDR1 MNHEY and CDR2 SVGAGI. The V end was cut by 7 bases, the J end by 1 base, with 13 bases between. The CDR3 protein is CASIRGPSNTEAFF. The CDR3 DNA is TGTGCCAGCATTCGGGGACCTTCGAACACTGAAGCTTTCTTT.

This clone was found once. The chain is built from TRBV5-1 and TRBJ1-4; D not resolved. V was trimmed by 6 bases and J by 0 bases, leaving 9 bases between them. The CDR3 extends over 14 amino acids. Germline V gene sequence: CDR1 SGHRS, CDR2 YFSETQ. Written as DNA, the CDR3 is TGCGCCAGCAACCCAGGTACAACTAATGAAAAACTGTTTTTT. Its translation is CASNPGTTNEKLFF.

This sequence joins TRBV5-1 and TRBJ2-7; 9 nucleotides agree with TRBD2. V trimming: 0 bases; J trimming: 2 bases; junction bases outside the gene matches: 6. The CDR3 is made up of 16 amino acids. Germline V gene data show CDR1 as SGHRS and CDR2 as YFSETQ. The DNA for the CDR3 is TGCGCCAGCAGCTTGGCCCCTTCTAGCGGGACCTACGAGCAGTACTTC. Its translation: CASSLAPSSGTYEQYF.